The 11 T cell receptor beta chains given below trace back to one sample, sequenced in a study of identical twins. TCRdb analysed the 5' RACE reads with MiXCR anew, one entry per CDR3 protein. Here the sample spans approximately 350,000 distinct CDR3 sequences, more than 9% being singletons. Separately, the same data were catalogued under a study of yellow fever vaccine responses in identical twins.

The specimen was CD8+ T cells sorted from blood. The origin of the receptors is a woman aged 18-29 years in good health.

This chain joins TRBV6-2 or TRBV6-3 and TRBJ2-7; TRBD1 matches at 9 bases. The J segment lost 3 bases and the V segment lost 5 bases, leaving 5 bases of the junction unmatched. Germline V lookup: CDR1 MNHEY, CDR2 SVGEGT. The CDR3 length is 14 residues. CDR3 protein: CASSNRDRVYEQYV. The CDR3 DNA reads TGTGCCAGCAGTAACCGGGACAGGGTCTACGAGCAGTACGTC.

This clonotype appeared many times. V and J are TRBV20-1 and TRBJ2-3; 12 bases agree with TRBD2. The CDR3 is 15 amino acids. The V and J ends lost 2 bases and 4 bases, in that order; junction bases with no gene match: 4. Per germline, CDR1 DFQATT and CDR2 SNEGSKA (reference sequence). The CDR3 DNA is TGCAGTGCTAGACAGACTAGCGGGAGAGCAGATACGCAGTATTTT. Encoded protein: CSARQTSGRADTQYF.

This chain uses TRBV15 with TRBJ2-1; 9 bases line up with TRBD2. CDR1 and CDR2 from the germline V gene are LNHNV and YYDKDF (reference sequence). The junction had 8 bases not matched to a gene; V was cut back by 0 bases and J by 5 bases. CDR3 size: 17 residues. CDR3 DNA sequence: TGTGCCACCAGCAGAGATGTTTCGACTAGCGGTAACAATGAGCAGTTCTTC. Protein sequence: CATSRDVSTSGNNEQFF.

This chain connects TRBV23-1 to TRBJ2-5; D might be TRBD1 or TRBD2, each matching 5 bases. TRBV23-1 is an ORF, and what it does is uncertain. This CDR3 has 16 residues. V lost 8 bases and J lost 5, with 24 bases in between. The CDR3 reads CASCNAVGTAEETQYF. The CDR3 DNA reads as TGCGCCAGCTGCAACGCAGTAGGGACGGCGGAGGAGACCCAGTACTTC.

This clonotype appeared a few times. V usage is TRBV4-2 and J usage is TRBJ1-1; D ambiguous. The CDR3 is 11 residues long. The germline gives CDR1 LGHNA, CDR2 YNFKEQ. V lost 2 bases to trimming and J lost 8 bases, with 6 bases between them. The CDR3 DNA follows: TGTGCCAGCAGCCAAAATCGAGAAGCTTTCTTT. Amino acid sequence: CASSQNREAFF.

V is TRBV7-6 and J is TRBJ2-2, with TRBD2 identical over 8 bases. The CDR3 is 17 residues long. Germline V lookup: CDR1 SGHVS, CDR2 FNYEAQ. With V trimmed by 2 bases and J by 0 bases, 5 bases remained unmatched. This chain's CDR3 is CASSLTGGDPNTGELFF. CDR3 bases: TGTGCCAGCAGCTTAACGGGAGGGGATCCGAACACCGGGGAGCTGTTTTTT. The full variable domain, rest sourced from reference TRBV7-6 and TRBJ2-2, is GAGVSQSPRYKVTKRGQDVALRCDPISGHVSLYWYRQALGQGPEFLTYFNYEAQQDKSGLPNDRFSAERPEGSISTLTIQRTEQRDSAMYRCASSLTGGDPNTGELFFGEGSRLTVL.

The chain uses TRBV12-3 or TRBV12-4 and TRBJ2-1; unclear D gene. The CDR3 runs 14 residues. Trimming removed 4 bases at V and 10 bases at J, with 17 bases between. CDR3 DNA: TGTGCCAGCAGTTCGGATCAAACAATACGGGAGCAGTTCTTC. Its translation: CASSSDQTIREQFF.

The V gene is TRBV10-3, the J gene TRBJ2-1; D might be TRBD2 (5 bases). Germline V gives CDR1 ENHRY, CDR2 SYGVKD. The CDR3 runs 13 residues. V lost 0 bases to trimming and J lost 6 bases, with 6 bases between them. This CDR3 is CAISESGSNEQFF. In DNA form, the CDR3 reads TGTGCCATCAGTGAGTCTGGGAGCAATGAGCAGTTCTTC.

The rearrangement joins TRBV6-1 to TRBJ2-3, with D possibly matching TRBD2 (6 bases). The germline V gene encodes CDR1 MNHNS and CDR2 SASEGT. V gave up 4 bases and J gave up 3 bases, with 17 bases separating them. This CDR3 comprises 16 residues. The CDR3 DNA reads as TGTGCCAGCAGTGTGAGAGTGGGGGGACCTACAGATACGCAGTATTTT. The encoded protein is CASSVRVGGPTDTQYF.

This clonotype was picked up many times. CDR3 DNA sequence: TGCAGCGTTGAGGGGGACAATGAGCAGTTCTTC. Its protein product is CSVEGDNEQFF. J is TRBJ2-1 and V is TRBV29-1, with D perhaps being TRBD1 or TRBD2 (5 bases each). Germline V gives CDR1 SQVTM, CDR2 ANQGSEA. Trimming took off 3 bases at V and 5 bases at J, with 5 bases between the two ends. The CDR3 has 11 residues.

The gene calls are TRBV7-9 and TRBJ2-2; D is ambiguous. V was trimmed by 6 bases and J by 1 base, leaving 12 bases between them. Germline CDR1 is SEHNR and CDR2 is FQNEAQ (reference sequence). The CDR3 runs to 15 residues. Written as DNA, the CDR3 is TGTGCCAGCAGTACCGTGGGCAGGAACACCGGGGAGCTGTTTTTT. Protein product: CASSTVGRNTGELFF. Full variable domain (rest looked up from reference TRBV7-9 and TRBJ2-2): DTGVSQNPRHKITKRGQNVTFRCDPISEHNRLYWYRQTLGQGPEFLTYFQNEAQLEKSRLLSDRFSAERPKGSFSTLEIQRTEQGDSAMYLCASSTVGRNTGELFFGEGSRLTVL.